This T cell receptor beta chain was recorded in a study of post-analysis software for immune sequencing data. At the level of the study: The study covered relapsing-remitting, secondary progressive and progressive-relapsing courses of multiple sclerosis. Study-wide results and limits: When the samples were clustered directly with F measure, those that had been prepared in the same batch showed strong co-clustering. TRBV5-6, TRBV5-1 and TRBV20-1 belonged to a set of about five TRBV segments that were more frequent in patients than controls. Normalized Chao1 diversity was significantly lower in multiple sclerosis patients than in controls.

As regards this clonotype: The target antigen is unknown.

The germline V gene encodes CDR1 SGHRS and CDR2 YFSETQ. Deletions cut 3 bases from V and 0 bases from J, with 10 bases between. The CDR3 has 14 residues. Built from TCR beta cDNA, the libraries had unique molecular identifiers in them. Out of roughly 0.85 to 10 million T cells, hundreds of thousands of cDNA molecules were generated. TCRdb re-called the PCR reads through MiXCR, storing one row per CDR3 protein. This sample carries approximately 250,000 distinct CDR3 sequences, less than 40% of them seen once, and the ten largest clones take roughly 4.8%. The receptor comes from a girl aged 10 to 17 with multiple sclerosis. This chain joins TRBV5-1 and TRBJ2-7; tentatively, D is TRBD1 or TRBD2 (5 bases each). Sequencing input: blood. The CDR3 coding sequence is TGCGCCAGCAGCTGGGGGATTGACTCCTACGAGCAGTACTTC. Protein sequence: CASSWGIDSYEQYF.